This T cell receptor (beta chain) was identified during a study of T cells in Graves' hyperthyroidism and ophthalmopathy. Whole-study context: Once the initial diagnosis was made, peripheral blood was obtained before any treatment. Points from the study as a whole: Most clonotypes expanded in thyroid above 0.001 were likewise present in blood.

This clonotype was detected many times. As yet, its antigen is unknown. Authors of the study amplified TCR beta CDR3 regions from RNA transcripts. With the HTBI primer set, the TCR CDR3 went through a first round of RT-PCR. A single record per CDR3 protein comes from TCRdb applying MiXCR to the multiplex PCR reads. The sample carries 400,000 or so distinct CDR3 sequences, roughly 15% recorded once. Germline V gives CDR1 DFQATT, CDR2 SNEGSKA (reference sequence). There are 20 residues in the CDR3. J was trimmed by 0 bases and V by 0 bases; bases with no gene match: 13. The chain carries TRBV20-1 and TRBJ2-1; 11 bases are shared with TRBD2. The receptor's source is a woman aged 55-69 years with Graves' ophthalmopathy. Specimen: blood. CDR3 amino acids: CSARDLSTSGAFSSYNEQFF. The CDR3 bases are TGCAGTGCTAGAGATCTCTCGACTAGCGGGGCCTTCAGCTCCTACAATGAGCAGTTCTTC.